This entry concerns a single T cell receptor (beta chain). Its antigen remains unidentified. This record comes from a study of cytomegalovirus exposure and HLA in healthy donors. Study-level findings and limits: Reportedly, diagnosis of cytomegalovirus status by the classifier showed high specificity and sensitivity. The study labeled approximately 150 TCR beta chains cytomegalovirus-associated.

The method was immunoSEQ multiplex PCR; TCRdb's version includes in-frame clones alone and lacks a portion of them. The sample gives 150,000 to 200,000 clones, approximately 88% of which show up once; 10% is in the top ten. An approximately 120-subject validation cohort, separate from the approximately 670-subject first cohort, supplied the donors. The V and J ends lost 1 base and 2 bases, in that order; junction bases with no gene match: 5. The CDR3 contains 17 residues. Per the germline V gene, CDR1 is SGDLS and CDR2 is YYNGEE. This TCR was sampled from a man in his thirties or forties in good health and CMV-seropositive. The V gene is TRBV9, the J gene TRBJ2-6, with TRBD1 matching over 8 bases. Sequenced: PBMCs. The CDR3 DNA reads TGTGCCAGCAGCGTATTAGGACAGGGCGCTGGGGCCAACGTCCTGACTTTC. Its protein product is CASSVLGQGAGANVLTF. Full variable domain (remainder filled in from reference TRBV9 and TRBJ2-6): DSGVTQTPKHLITATGQRVTLRCSPRSGDLSVYWYQQSLDQGLQFLIQYYNGEERAKGNILERFSAQQFPDLHSELNLSSLELGDSALYFCASSVLGQGAGANVLTFGAGSRLTVL.